One TCR beta chain is described in this entry. The antigen remains unidentified. This entry comes from a study of cytomegalovirus exposure and HLA in healthy donors. As for the study in general: Of all 380 or so donors who were genotyped, roughly 81% belonged to the Caucasian-associated ancestry cluster. The study's findings and limits: The study found most TCR sequences rare, yet found some public TCRs in many donors. Among the CMV-associated chains, three were confirmed in vitro as specific for CMV antigens.

V dropped 4 bases and J dropped 8 bases, with 20 bases sitting between them. Germline CDR1 is MNHNS and CDR2 is SASEGT. This CDR3 comprises 15 residues. A multiplex PCR was run with 60 Vbeta primers and 13 Jbeta primers. Here immunoSEQ multiplex PCR was the method, and the copy in TCRdb shows in-frame clones only, minus some. The sample consists of 90,000 to 95,000 clones, around 80% of them appearing once. The sequencing input was PBMCs. The sequence was collected from a male donor in good health and CMV-seropositive. V gene TRBV6-1 combines with J gene TRBJ1-2, with D tentatively TRBD1 (5 bases). The CDR3 nucleotides are TGTGCCAGCAGTGCTCGGGTCGACGGATCAGGGGGCTACACCTTC. It encodes CASSARVDGSGGYTF.